This TCR beta chain came from a study of Ad26.COV2.S vaccination and SARS-CoV-2 variants. Study summary: Recipients of Ad26.COV2.S got it intramuscularly, once or twice 56 days apart.

This CDR3 contains 14 residues. The V gene end was trimmed by 6 bases and the J gene end by 5 bases; junction bases not matched to a gene: 5. CDR1 and CDR2 from the germline V gene are SQVTM and ANQGSEA. The treatment denotes: roughly 19 received Ad26.COV2.S at low or high dose, single or two shots; roughly five received placebo; per-sample allocation not given. Specimens were obtained on day 63 following the first vaccine or placebo injection. The repertoire was sequenced with immunoSEQ multiplex PCR; TCRdb's copy has only in-frame clones and lacks some. In the table there are around 450,000 clones, about 88% of which are singletons.

This sequence was found in a person aged 18-60 years who received the Ad26.COV2.S COVID-19 vaccine or a placebo. The V and J genes are TRBV29-1 and TRBJ2-1; 12 bases align to TRBD2. Sequenced material: peripheral blood, taken in a trial of Ad26.COV2.S vaccine versus placebo. The CDR3, as DNA: TGCAGCGTCGGTGGACTAGCGGGGAACAATGAGCAGTTCTTC. Its translation: CSVGGLAGNNEQFF.